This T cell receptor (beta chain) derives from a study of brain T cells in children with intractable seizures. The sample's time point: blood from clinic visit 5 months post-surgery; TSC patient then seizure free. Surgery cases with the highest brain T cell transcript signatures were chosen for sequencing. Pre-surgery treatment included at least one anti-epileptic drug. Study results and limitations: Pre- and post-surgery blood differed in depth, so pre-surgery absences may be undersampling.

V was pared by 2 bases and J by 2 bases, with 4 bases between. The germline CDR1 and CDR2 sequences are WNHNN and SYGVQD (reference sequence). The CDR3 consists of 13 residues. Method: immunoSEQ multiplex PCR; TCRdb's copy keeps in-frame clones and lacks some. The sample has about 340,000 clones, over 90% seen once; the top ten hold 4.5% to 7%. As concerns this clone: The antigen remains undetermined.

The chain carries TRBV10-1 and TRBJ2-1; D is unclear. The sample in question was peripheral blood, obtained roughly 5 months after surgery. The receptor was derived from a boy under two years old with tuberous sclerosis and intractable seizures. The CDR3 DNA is TGCGCCAGCAGTGAGGTCCCCTACAATGAGCAGTTCTTC. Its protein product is CASSEVPYNEQFF.